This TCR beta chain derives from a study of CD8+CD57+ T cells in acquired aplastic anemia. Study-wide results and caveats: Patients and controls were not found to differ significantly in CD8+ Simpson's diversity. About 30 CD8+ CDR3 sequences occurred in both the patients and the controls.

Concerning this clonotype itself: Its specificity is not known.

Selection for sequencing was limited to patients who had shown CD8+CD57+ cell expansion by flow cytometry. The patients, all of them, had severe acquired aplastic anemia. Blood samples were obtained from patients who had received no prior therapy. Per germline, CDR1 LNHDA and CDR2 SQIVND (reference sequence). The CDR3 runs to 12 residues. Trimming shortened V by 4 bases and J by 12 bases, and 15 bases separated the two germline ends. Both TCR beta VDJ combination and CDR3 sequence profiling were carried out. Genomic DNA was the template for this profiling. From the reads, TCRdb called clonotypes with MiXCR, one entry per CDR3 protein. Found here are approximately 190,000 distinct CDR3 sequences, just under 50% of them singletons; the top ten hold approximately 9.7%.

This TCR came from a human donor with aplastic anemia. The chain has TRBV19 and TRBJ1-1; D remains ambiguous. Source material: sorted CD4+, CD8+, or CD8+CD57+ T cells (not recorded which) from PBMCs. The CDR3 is CASSTTTRITFF. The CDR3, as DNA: TGTGCCAGTAGTACCACGACACGTATAACTTTCTTT.